The 9 T cell receptor beta chains listed next were all sequenced from one sample in a study of blood T cell repertoires in COVID-19. Sequenced by immunoSEQ multiplex PCR; TCRdb stores in-frame clones only, minus some. This table holds about 100,000 clones, 85% found once. The sample was peripheral blood. Receptors were obtained from a human donor in a cohort sampled during active COVID-19.

The chain employs TRBV15 and TRBJ2-1; no firm D call. Germline V gives CDR1 LNHNV, CDR2 YYDKDF (reference sequence). The V end was cut by 3 bases, the J end by 7 bases, with 16 bases between. The CDR3 is made up of 15 amino acids. The CDR3: CATSRAGVAGNEQFF. In nucleotides, the CDR3 is TGTGCCACCAGCAGGGCCGGAGTTGCTGGGAATGAGCAGTTCTTC.

V is TRBV11-3 and J is TRBJ2-1; a possible D gene is TRBD1 (5 bases). The CDR3 consists of 15 residues. Germline loops: CDR1 SGHNT, CDR2 YENEEA. Trimming shortened V by 5 bases and J by 1 base, and 12 bases separated the two germline ends. The CDR3 region is CASSLNRFSYNEQFF. The CDR3 region has the DNA TGTGCCAGCAGCCTTAACAGGTTTTCCTACAATGAGCAGTTCTTC.

CDR3 nucleotide sequence: TGTGCCATCAGTGAGCTCAGCGGTACTTTCTTT. This gives the protein CAISELSGTFF. The rearrangement uses TRBV10-3 and TRBJ1-1; D is undetermined. The CDR3 sequence is 11 residues long. Germline V gene lookup returns CDR1 ENHRY and CDR2 SYGVKD. Trimming removed 2 bases at V and 12 bases at J, with 10 bases between.

The chain is built from TRBV7-9 and TRBJ2-1; 9 nucleotides line up with TRBD2. V trimming: 6 bases; J trimming: 7 bases; junction bases outside the gene matches: 10. The CDR3 sequence is 15 residues long. The germline gives CDR1 SEHNR, CDR2 FQNEAQ (reference sequence). The CDR3 bases are TGTGCCAGCAGGGGGGTAGCGGGAGTCAGGAATGAGCAGTTCTTC. This encodes CASRGVAGVRNEQFF.

The V gene is TRBV13, the J gene TRBJ1-2, with 8 bases matching TRBD1. CDR3 length equals 15 residues. J lost 5 bases, V lost 2 bases, and 7 bases had no gene match. CDR1 is PRHDT, CDR2 FYEKMQ, per germline (reference sequence). The CDR3 spells CASSLWGRGLYGYTF. The CDR3 region has the DNA TGTGCCAGCAGCTTATGGGGCAGGGGGCTGTATGGCTACACCTTC.

The gene calls are TRBV12-3 or TRBV12-4 and TRBJ2-7, with TRBD2 as a possible D gene (6 bases). The CDR3 has 13 residues. V was trimmed by 3 bases and J by 8 bases, leaving 14 bases between them. Here the CDR3 DNA reads TGTGCCAGCAGTTTTTCGGGGGAGACTAAGCAGTACTTC. Encoded protein: CASSFSGETKQYF.

This chain uses TRBV15 with TRBJ1-1; D perhaps matches TRBD1 (5 bases). Germline CDR1 and CDR2: LNHNV and YYDKDF (reference sequence). Trimming cost V 8 bases and J 1 base, with 8 bases left between them. This CDR3 comprises 12 residues. CDR3 DNA sequence: TGTGCCACCCAAGGACAGAACACTGAAGCTTTCTTT. Amino acid sequence: CATQGQNTEAFF.

In this sample, this clone turned up once. The chain joins TRBV4-1 to TRBJ2-1, with 8 positions matching TRBD2. This CDR3 is built from 15 residues. CDR1 MGHRA and CDR2 YSYEKL come from the germline V gene. After removal of 1 base from V and 9 bases from J, the junction contained 8 bases not matched to a gene. The CDR3 DNA reads TGCGCCAGCAGCCAAGGGCGCCAGCGGGAGTTTGAGCAGTTCTTC. It yields the protein CASSQGRQREFEQFF.

The rearrangement links TRBV6-6 to TRBJ1-4, with D unresolved. The length of the CDR3 is 16 residues. V gave up 6 bases and J gave up 0 bases, with 14 bases separating them. The germline CDR1 and CDR2 sequences are MNHNY and SVGAGI (reference sequence). The CDR3 region is CASRPPRGPTNEKLFF. CDR3 bases: TGTGCCAGCAGGCCGCCCCGAGGGCCAACTAATGAAAAACTGTTTTTT.